This T cell receptor (beta chain) was sequenced in a study of shared clonotypes between healthy human individuals. Original handling: From ImmunoSEQ came sequences covering only the junction and carrying no quality scores, so filtering differed. Sequencing used immunoSEQ multiplex PCR; TCRdb keeps in-frame clones, though not all of them. V and J calls and clone size are those listed in that table; D and trimming were worked out from the DNA. Here the sample spans around 1.5 million clones, around 98% being singletons. V shed 2 bases and J shed 1 base, with 13 bases lying between them. This CDR3 is built from 17 residues. Germline V gives CDR1 SGHKS, CDR2 YYEKEE (reference sequence).

The receptor was derived from a man in his thirties or forties in good health. Sequenced sample: naive CD4+ T cells sorted from blood. Specified subset: CD45RA+ positively selected. The rearrangement joins TRBV5-5 to TRBJ2-6; no definite D call. The CDR3 is CASSLSAKSSGANVLTF. In nucleotides, the CDR3 is TGTGCCAGCAGCTTATCGGCCAAAAGTTCTGGGGCCAACGTCCTGACTTTC.